Presented here are 32 T cell receptor beta chains from one specimen sequenced in a study of patients and donors after allogeneic stem cell transplantation. TCRdb used MiXCR to reprocess the RT-PCR reads, holding one entry per CDR3 protein. The sample gives 200,000 to 250,000 distinct CDR3 sequences, 14% of which show up once; approximately 10% is in the top ten. Sequenced material: blood, either unsorted or a sorted T cell fraction (not recorded which). These receptor sequences come from a human donor who was either an allogeneic HSCT recipient or a stem cell or donor lymphocyte infusion donor (not recorded which). It is not recorded whose cells these are; they may come from a transplant donor.

This clonotype has only a few counts. The V and J genes are TRBV5-1 and TRBJ2-2; TRBD2 is a possible D gene (5 bases). The CDR3 totals 15 residues. Germline assignment: CDR1 SGHRS and CDR2 YFSETQ. Trimming left V 3 bases short and J 5 bases short, with 14 bases between. The CDR3 nucleotides are TGCGCCAGCAGCTCTACTAGGAGAGGAACCGGGGAGCTGTTTTTT. It codes for CASSSTRRGTGELFF.

The rearrangement uses TRBV20-1 and TRBJ2-7, with 12 bases aligning to TRBD2. J gave up 5 bases and V 4 bases, and 6 bases lay outside the gene matches. This CDR3 has 14 residues. CDR1 DFQATT and CDR2 SNEGSKA come from the germline V gene (reference sequence). The CDR3 sequence: CSAKTSGRLHEQYF. CDR3 sequence (DNA): TGCAGTGCTAAAACTAGCGGGAGGCTCCACGAGCAGTACTTC.

The chain joins TRBV12-3 or TRBV12-4 to TRBJ1-1; 9 bases agree with TRBD1. V dropped 0 bases and J dropped 1; count of bases not matched to a gene: 3. The CDR3 length is 16 residues. The CDR3 loop is CASSLAGDRENTEAFF. CDR3 coding DNA: TGTGCCAGCAGTTTAGCCGGGGACAGGGAGAACACTGAAGCTTTCTTT.

This rearrangement joins TRBV11-3 to TRBJ2-7; 8 bases align to TRBD1. V lost 5 bases to trimming and J lost 2 bases; unmatched junction nucleotides: 8. Germline V CDR1 and CDR2: SGHNT, YENEEA. The CDR3 sequence is 15 residues long. The CDR3 sequence: CASSRDRGLAYEQYF. In nucleotides, the CDR3 is TGTGCCAGCAGCCGTGACAGGGGATTAGCCTACGAGCAGTACTTC.

This clonotype was observed many times. The CDR3 is CASSPRGETDTQYF. CDR3 bases: TGCGCCAGCAGCCCGAGGGGAGAAACAGATACGCAGTATTTT. The chain couples TRBV5-1 to TRBJ2-3; perhaps D is TRBD1 or TRBD2 (5 bases each). CDR3 length equals 14 residues. The germline V gene has CDR1 SGHRS and CDR2 YFSETQ. Trimming pared 4 bases from V and 3 bases from J, leaving 12 bases between.

This clonotype was counted many times. The V call is TRBV5-1, the J call TRBJ2-1, with 9 bases identical to TRBD2. V was pared by 3 bases and J by 0 bases, with 13 bases of the junction left unmatched. The germline CDR1 and CDR2 sequences are SGHRS and YFSETQ. The CDR3 loop spans 19 amino acids. CDR3 DNA sequence: TGCGCCAGCAGCTCCGACCCACGACTAGCGGTGAGCTCCTACAATGAGCAGTTCTTC. Encoded protein: CASSSDPRLAVSSYNEQFF.

At least ten counts were recorded for this clonotype. The gene calls are TRBV12-3 or TRBV12-4 and TRBJ1-1; D might be TRBD1 (5 bases). The CDR3 covers 14 residues. Trimming took off 1 base at V and 3 bases at J, with 9 bases between the two ends. Here the CDR3 reads CASSLGRRDTEAFF. Written as DNA, the CDR3 is TGTGCCAGCAGTTTAGGGCGCAGGGACACTGAAGCTTTCTTT.

This clonotype was counted ten times or more. This sequence joins TRBV12-3 or TRBV12-4 and TRBJ2-6; D gene ambiguous. This CDR3 contains 15 residues. The V gene lost 4 bases and the J gene lost 0 bases, with 7 bases spanning the gap. Here the CDR3 DNA reads TGTGCCAGCAGTTCACAGCCCTCTGGGGCCAACGTCCTGACTTTC. This encodes CASSSQPSGANVLTF.

The CDR3 region has the DNA TGTGCCAGTAGGCTAGCGGGAGTCCACGAGCAGTACTTC. Translated, it gives CASRLAGVHEQYF. V and J are TRBV5-4 and TRBJ2-7, with TRBD2 matching over 10 bases. Germline lookup yields CDR1 SGHNT and CDR2 YYREEE (reference sequence). Trimming cost V 8 bases and J 5 bases; bases outside gene matches: 7. This CDR3 region has 13 residues.

This clonotype was seen ten or more times. The chain recombines TRBV28 with TRBJ1-6, with 10 bases aligning to TRBD1. The CDR3 is 14 amino acids. V lost 8 bases to trimming and J lost 10 bases; unmatched junction nucleotides: 8. Looked up from germline, CDR1 is MDHEN and CDR2 is SYDVKM. The CDR3 spells CASVGDRGRSPLHF. CDR3 coding DNA: TGTGCCAGCGTTGGAGACAGGGGGCGATCACCCCTCCACTTT.

This clonotype was seen more than once but under ten times. The genes are TRBV4-1 and TRBJ2-3; 9 nucleotides line up with TRBD1. Per the germline V gene, CDR1 is MGHRA and CDR2 is YSYEKL. The CDR3 length is 16 residues. The trim removed 8 bases at V and 1 base at J, leaving 10 bases unmatched. The CDR3 protein is CASAGTGWRGTDTQYF. The DNA of the CDR3 is TGCGCCAGCGCCGGGACAGGGTGGCGGGGCACAGATACGCAGTATTTT.

The sample holds many counts of this clonotype. The chain joins TRBV12-3 or TRBV12-4 to TRBJ1-1; D not certain. There are 14 residues in the CDR3. The V end was cut by 5 bases, the J end by 0 bases, with 10 bases between. CDR3 DNA: TGTGCCAGCAGTCTAGGTCTTCTGAACACTGAAGCTTTCTTT. Residues: CASSLGLLNTEAFF.

This clonotype showed up many times. This chain links TRBV5-1 with TRBJ2-1; TRBD1 matches at 9 bases. The germline CDR1 and CDR2 sequences are SGHRS and YFSETQ. J lost 5 bases, V lost 1 base, and 4 bases had no gene match. The CDR3 is 15 residues long. In DNA form, the CDR3 reads TGCGCCAGCAGCTTGAACAGGGGGCTGGACAATGAGCAGTTCTTC. It encodes CASSLNRGLDNEQFF.

V and J are TRBV4-2 and TRBJ2-1; perhaps D is TRBD1 or TRBD2 (6 bases each). Germline loops: CDR1 LGHNA, CDR2 YNFKEQ. This CDR3 has 17 amino acids. Trimming removed 1 base at V and 7 bases at J, with 20 bases between. The CDR3 spells CASSQAGPGALGNEQFF. The DNA of the CDR3 is TGTGCCAGCAGCCAAGCCGGACCGGGGGCGCTGGGGAATGAGCAGTTCTTC.

This clonotype has only a few counts. This chain links TRBV10-3 with TRBJ2-3, with D possibly matching TRBD2 (6 bases). Trimming took 6 bases from V and 6 from J, leaving 13 bases between them. There are 13 residues in the CDR3. Germline loops: CDR1 ENHRY, CDR2 SYGVKD. The CDR3 bases are TGTGCCATCAGGGACGGGGGAGTGGATACGCAGTATTTT. Amino acids: CAIRDGGVDTQYF.

The chain employs TRBV6-5 and TRBJ2-7; 8 positions match TRBD1. V lost 0 bases, J lost 2 bases, and 6 bases stayed unmatched. CDR3 size: 16 residues. Germline V gives CDR1 MNHEY, CDR2 SVGAGI. Here the CDR3 reads CASSYSPSDRAYEQYF. CDR3 in DNA: TGTGCCAGCAGTTACTCCCCTTCGGACAGGGCCTACGAGCAGTACTTC.

This clonotype was observed many times. The chain has TRBV29-1 and TRBJ2-3, with D possibly being TRBD1 (6 bases). The ends were cut back, 7 bases at V and 6 bases at J, with 14 bases in the middle. CDR3 size: 12 residues. Germline loops: CDR1 SQVTM, CDR2 ANQGSEA. The CDR3 reads CSGNRDTDTQYF. DNA for the CDR3: TGCAGCGGGAACCGGGACACTGATACGCAGTATTTT.

This clonotype appeared a few times. A read error may account for a junction end that differs from germline. J is TRBJ1-4 and V is TRBV6-1, with D possibly being TRBD1 (5 bases). In germline, CDR1 is MNHNS, CDR2 SASEGT. The CDR3 is made up of 14 amino acids. As DNA, the CDR3 is TGTGCCAGCAGCGAAGGGGACGGAAATGAAAAACTGTTTTTT. Protein product: CASSEGDGNEKLFF.

The V call is TRBV28, the J call TRBJ1-4, with no clear D. The CDR3 is 14 amino acids. CDR1 and CDR2 (germline): MDHEN, SYDVKM. Trimming cost V 2 bases and J 7 bases, with 11 bases left between them. CDR3 sequence reads: CASSLTAGGEKLFF. The DNA for the CDR3 is TGTGCCAGCAGTTTAACGGCAGGTGGTGAAAAACTGTTTTTT.

This clonotype was seen at least ten times. The chain couples TRBV12-3 or TRBV12-4 to TRBJ1-1; possibly TRBD1 for D (5 bases). V lost 10 bases and J lost 0, with 12 bases in between. The CDR3 length is 13 residues. CDR3 amino acids: CATVGVMNTEAFF. The CDR3 DNA reads TGTGCCACCGTGGGGGTCATGAACACTGAAGCTTTCTTT.

This clonotype was seen a handful of times. The V gene is TRBV5-6, the J gene TRBJ2-3; 10 nucleotides match TRBD1. J gave up 4 bases and V 4 bases, and 3 bases lay outside the gene matches. The CDR3 sequence is 14 residues long. Per germline, CDR1 SGHDT and CDR2 YYEEEE. The CDR3 loop is CASSPGQGADTQYF. The DNA of the CDR3 is TGTGCCAGCAGCCCCGGACAGGGGGCAGATACGCAGTATTTT. The complete variable domain, with remaining parts taken from reference TRBV5-6 and TRBJ2-3, reads DAGVTQSPTHLIKTRGQQVTLRCSPKSGHDTVSWYQQALGQGPQFIFQYYEEEERQRGNFPDRFSGHQFPNYSSELNVNALLLGDSALYLCASSPGQGADTQYFGPGTRLTVL.

V gene TRBV7-9 combines with J gene TRBJ2-7; D gene uncertain. In germline, CDR1 is SEHNR, CDR2 FQNEAQ (reference sequence). The V and J ends lost 1 base and 1 base respectively, with 14 bases between them. The CDR3 has 16 amino acids. The DNA of the CDR3 is TGTGCCAGCAGCTTAGAAGGCGCGAGCCGATCCTACGAGCAGTACTTC. Translation: CASSLEGASRSYEQYF.

Many counts were recorded for this clonotype. V usage is TRBV6-6 and J usage is TRBJ2-5; D gene unclear. Trimming removed 7 bases at V and 2 bases at J, with 11 bases between. The germline gives CDR1 MNHNY, CDR2 SVGAGI (reference sequence). CDR3 length: 13 residues. This chain's CDR3 is CASTFARQETQYF. The CDR3 coding sequence is TGTGCCAGCACCTTTGCACGTCAAGAGACCCAGTACTTC.

This clonotype was observed many times. The chain employs TRBV7-3 and TRBJ2-3; D unclear. The CDR3 length is 14 residues. The germline V gene encodes CDR1 SGHTA and CDR2 FQGTGA. The ends were cut back, 0 bases at V and 0 bases at J, with 4 bases in the middle. CDR3 DNA sequence: TGTGCCAGCAGCTTAACGTTTAGCACAGATACGCAGTATTTT. Its translation is CASSLTFSTDTQYF.

This clonotype was counted ten times or more. The chain has TRBV20-1 and TRBJ2-1; 7 nucleotides line up with TRBD2. With V trimmed by 7 bases and J by 1 base, 7 bases remained unmatched. The V gene's germline CDR1 is DFQATT and CDR2 SNEGSKA (reference sequence). CDR3 length: 14 residues. CDR3 coding DNA: TGCAGTGGAGACTCTAGCGGTTCCTACAATGAGCAGTTCTTC. The encoded protein is CSGDSSGSYNEQFF.

V and J are TRBV7-2 and TRBJ1-5, with 8 bases aligning to TRBD1. The CDR3 contains 16 residues. The V gene's germline CDR1 is SGHTA and CDR2 FQGNSA. V shed 0 bases, J shed 3 bases, and the junction held 4 bases outside the gene matches. The CDR3: CASSLAPGGNNQPQHF. The DNA of the CDR3 is TGTGCCAGCAGCTTAGCCCCAGGGGGCAACAATCAGCCCCAGCATTTT. The whole variable domain, filled in from reference TRBV7-2 and TRBJ1-5, reads GAGVSQSPSNKVTEKGKDVELRCDPISGHTALYWYRQSLGQGLEFLIYFQGNSAPDKSGLPSDRFSAERTGGSVSTLTIQRTQQEDSAVYLCASSLAPGGNNQPQHFGDGTRLSIL.

The rearrangement links TRBV4-3 to TRBJ2-1; 9 bases align to TRBD2. CDR1 and CDR2 (germline): LGHNA, YSLEER. V was clipped by 4 bases and J by 10 bases; unmatched bases: 14. This CDR3 has 16 amino acids. The CDR3 here is CASSRLFGGGAEEQFF. The CDR3, as DNA: TGCGCCAGCAGCCGCCTTTTCGGCGGGGGGGCCGAAGAGCAGTTCTTC.

This clonotype has a handful of counts. The rearrangement links TRBV5-1 to TRBJ1-1; D gene unclear. CDR3 length: 13 amino acids. Deletions cut 2 bases from V and 2 bases from J, with 7 bases between. CDR1 and CDR2 from the germline V gene are SGHRS and YFSETQ. CDR3 amino acids: CASSFPGNTEAFF. The CDR3 DNA sequence: TGCGCCAGCAGCTTCCCCGGTAACACTGAAGCTTTCTTT.

This clonotype appeared many times. This chain uses TRBV5-1 with TRBJ2-7; 8 bases are a match to TRBD2. The CDR3 runs to 15 residues. V trimming: 5 bases; J trimming: 2 bases; junction bases outside the gene matches: 9. CDR1 and CDR2 from the germline V gene are SGHRS and YFSETQ. The CDR3 here is CASSSGTRTTYEQYF. In nucleotides, the CDR3 is TGCGCCAGCAGTTCCGGGACTAGGACCACCTACGAGCAGTACTTC.

CDR3 nucleotide sequence: TGTGCCAGGACGGGGACTAGCGGGAGTAGAGGGACCCAGTACTTC. Translating gives CARTGTSGSRGTQYF. This chain uses TRBV2 with TRBJ2-5; 14 nucleotides align to TRBD2. J was trimmed by 7 bases and V by 9 bases; bases with no gene match: 10. The germline gives CDR1 SNHLY, CDR2 FYNNEI. The CDR3 spans 15 residues.

This clonotype was seen many times. The CDR3 DNA reads as TGTGCCAGCAGCCCAGGTTTGGCGGGCATCTCTGGCTACACCTTC. The encoded protein is CASSPGLAGISGYTF. The V gene is TRBV7-2, the J gene TRBJ1-2, with D unresolved. CDR3 length: 15 amino acids. Trimming pared 5 bases from V and 7 bases from J, leaving 20 bases between. Germline CDR1 SGHTA, CDR2 FQGNSA. The complete variable domain, with remaining parts taken from reference TRBV7-2 and TRBJ1-2, reads GAGVSQSPSNKVTEKGKDVELRCDPISGHTALYWYRQSLGQGLEFLIYFQGNSAPDKSGLPSDRFSAERTGGSVSTLTIQRTQQEDSAVYLCASSPGLAGISGYTFGSGTRLTVV.

This clonotype turned up a few times. The V call is TRBV6-1, the J call TRBJ1-6; TRBD1 agrees at 7 bases. The ends lost 7 bases at V and 10 bases at J; junction bases unmatched: 13. The CDR3 spans 15 residues. Germline-derived CDR1 and CDR2 are MNHNS and SASEGT. The CDR3 DNA follows: TGTGCCAGCACCGACTACAGGGGTGTAGGGTCACCCCTCCACTTT. Protein: CASTDYRGVGSPLHF.